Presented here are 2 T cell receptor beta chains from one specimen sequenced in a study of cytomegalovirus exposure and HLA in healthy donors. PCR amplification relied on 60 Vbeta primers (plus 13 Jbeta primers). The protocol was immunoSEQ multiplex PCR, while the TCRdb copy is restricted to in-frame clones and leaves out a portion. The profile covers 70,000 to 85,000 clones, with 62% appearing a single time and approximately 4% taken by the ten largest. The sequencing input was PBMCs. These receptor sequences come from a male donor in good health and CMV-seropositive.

CDR3 protein: CASTGSRANEKLFF. The CDR3 bases are TGTGCCAGCACAGGATCGAGGGCTAATGAAAAACTGTTTTTT. The chain has TRBV7-9 and TRBJ1-4; D ambiguous. CDR3 length: 14 residues. Trimming pared 7 bases from V and 3 bases from J, leaving 12 bases between. Germline lookup yields CDR1 SEHNR and CDR2 FQNEAQ (reference sequence).

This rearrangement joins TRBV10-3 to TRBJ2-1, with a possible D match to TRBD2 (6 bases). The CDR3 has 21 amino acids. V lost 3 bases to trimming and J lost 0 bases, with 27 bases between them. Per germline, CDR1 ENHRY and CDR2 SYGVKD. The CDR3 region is CAISDKVRDSSPMSSYNEQFF. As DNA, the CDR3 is TGTGCCATCAGTGATAAGGTCCGGGACTCCTCACCGATGAGCTCCTACAATGAGCAGTTCTTC.